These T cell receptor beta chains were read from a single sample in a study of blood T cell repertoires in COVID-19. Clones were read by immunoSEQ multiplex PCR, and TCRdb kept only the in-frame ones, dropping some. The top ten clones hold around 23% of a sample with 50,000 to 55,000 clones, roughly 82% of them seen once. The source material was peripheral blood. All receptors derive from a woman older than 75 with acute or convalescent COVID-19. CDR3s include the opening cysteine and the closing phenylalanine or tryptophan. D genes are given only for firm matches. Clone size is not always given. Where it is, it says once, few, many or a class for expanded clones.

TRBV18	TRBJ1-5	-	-	CASSPAWSVNQPQHF	TGTGCCAGCTCACCAGCGTGGAGTGTCAATCAGCCCCAGCATTTT
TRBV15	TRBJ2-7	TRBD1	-	CATSRGRTGGYEQYF	TGTGCCACCAGCAGAGGACGGACAGGGGGCTACGAGCAGTACTTC
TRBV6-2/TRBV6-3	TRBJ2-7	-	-	CASSDGYEQYF	TGTGCCAGCAGTGACGGGTACGAGCAGTACTTC
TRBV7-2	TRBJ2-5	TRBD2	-	CASSISGGPGKTQYF	TGTGCCAGCAGTATTAGCGGGGGGCCGGGGAAGACCCAGTACTTC
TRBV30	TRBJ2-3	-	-	CAWRRGPYGDTQYF	TGTGCCTGGAGGCGGGGACCTTATGGAGATACGCAGTATTTT
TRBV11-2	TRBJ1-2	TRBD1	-	CASSSSTGAYGYTF	TGTGCCAGCAGCTCTTCGACAGGGGCCTATGGCTACACCTTC
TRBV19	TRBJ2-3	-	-	CASRGGGQGTDTQYF	TGTGCCAGTAGGGGAGGGGGACAGGGCACAGATACGCAGTATTTT
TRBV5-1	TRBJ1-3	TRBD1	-	CASSRGQGSGNTIYF	TGCGCCAGCAGCCGGGGACAGGGTTCTGGAAACACCATATATTTT
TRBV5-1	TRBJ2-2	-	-	CASNLRGTTAGELFF	TGCGCCAGCAACCTCAGGGGCACGACAGCCGGGGAGCTGTTTTTT
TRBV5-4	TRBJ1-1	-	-	CASSPRTSIMNTEAFF	TGTGCCAGCAGCCCGAGGACAAGTATCATGAACACTGAAGCTTTCTTT
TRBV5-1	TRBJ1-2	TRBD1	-	CASSSSDRALGGYTF	TGCGCCAGCAGCTCTTCAGACAGGGCCCTAGGTGGCTACACCTTC
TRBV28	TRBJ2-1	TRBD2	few	CASSSGTSGSYEQFF	TGTGCCAGCAGTTCAGGGACTAGCGGGAGTTATGAGCAGTTCTTC
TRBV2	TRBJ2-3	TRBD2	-	CASSPFASGGKNTQYF	TGTGCCAGCAGTCCCTTTGCTAGCGGGGGGAAAAATACGCAGTATTTT
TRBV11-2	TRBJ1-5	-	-	CASSLDRYQPQHF	TGTGCCAGCAGCTTAGACAGATATCAGCCCCAGCATTTT
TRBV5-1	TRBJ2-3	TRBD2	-	CASSLSLAGGQNTQYF	TGCGCCAGCAGCTTGTCACTAGCGGGGGGGCAAAATACGCAGTATTTT
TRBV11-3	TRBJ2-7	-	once	CASSLEVSYEQYF	TGTGCCAGCAGCTTAGAGGTCAGCTACGAGCAGTACTTC
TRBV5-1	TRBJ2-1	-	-	CASSLGTLQPSDYNEQFF	TGCGCCAGCAGCTTGGGGACTTTACAACCTTCCGACTACAATGAGCAGTTCTTC
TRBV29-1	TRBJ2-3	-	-	CSHSGGRANTDTQYF	TGCAGCCACTCGGGTGGCAGGGCGAACACAGATACGCAGTATTTT
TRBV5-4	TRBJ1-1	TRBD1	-	CASSSGIRGENTEAFF	TGTGCCAGCAGCTCCGGAATCAGGGGGGAGAACACTGAAGCTTTCTTT
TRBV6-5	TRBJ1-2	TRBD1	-	CASSTTGIRGYGYTF	TGTGCCAGCAGTACGACAGGGATACGGGGCTATGGCTACACCTTC
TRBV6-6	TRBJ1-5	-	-	CASSYSEQGGQPQHF	TGTGCCAGCAGTTACTCCGAACAGGGTGGTCAGCCCCAGCATTTT